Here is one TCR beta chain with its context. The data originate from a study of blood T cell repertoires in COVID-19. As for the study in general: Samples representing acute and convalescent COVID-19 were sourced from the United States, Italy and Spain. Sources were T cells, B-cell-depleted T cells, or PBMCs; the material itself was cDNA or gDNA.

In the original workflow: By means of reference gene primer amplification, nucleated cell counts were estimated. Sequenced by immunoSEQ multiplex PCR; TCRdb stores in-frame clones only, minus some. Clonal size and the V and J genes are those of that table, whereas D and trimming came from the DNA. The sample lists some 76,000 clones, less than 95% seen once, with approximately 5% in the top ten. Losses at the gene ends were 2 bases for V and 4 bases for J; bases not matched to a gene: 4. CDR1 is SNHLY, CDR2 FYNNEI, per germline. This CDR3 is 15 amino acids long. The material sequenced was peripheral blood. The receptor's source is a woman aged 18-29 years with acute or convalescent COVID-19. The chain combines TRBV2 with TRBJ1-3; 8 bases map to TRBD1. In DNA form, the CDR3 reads TGTGCCAGCAGTGAACGGACAGGGATGGGAAACACCATATATTTT. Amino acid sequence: CASSERTGMGNTIYF.